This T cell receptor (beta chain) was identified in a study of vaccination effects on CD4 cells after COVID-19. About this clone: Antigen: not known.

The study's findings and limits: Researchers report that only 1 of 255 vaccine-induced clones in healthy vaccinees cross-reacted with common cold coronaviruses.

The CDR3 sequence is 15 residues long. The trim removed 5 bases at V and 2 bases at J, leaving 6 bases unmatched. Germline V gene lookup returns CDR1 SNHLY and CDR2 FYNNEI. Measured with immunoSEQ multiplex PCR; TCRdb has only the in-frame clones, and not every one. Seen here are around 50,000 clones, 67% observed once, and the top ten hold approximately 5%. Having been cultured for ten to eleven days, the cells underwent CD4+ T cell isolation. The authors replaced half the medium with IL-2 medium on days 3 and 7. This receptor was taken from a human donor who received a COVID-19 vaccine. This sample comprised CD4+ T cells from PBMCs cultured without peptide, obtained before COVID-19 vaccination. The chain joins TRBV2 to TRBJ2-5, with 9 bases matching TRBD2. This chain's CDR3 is CASSLSGGLQETQYF. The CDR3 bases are TGTGCCAGCAGTCTTAGCGGGGGATTACAAGAGACCCAGTACTTC.